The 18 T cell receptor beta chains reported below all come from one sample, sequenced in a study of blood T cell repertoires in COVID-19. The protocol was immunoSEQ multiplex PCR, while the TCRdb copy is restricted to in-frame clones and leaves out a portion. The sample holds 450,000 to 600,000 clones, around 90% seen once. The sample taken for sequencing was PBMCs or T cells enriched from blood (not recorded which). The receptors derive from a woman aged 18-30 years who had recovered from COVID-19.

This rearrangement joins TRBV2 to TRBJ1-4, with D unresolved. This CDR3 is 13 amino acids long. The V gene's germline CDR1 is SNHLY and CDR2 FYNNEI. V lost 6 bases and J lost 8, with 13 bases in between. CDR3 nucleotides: TGTGCCAGCAGAGGCGGCGGGTGGGAAAAACTGTTTTTT. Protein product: CASRGGGWEKLFF.

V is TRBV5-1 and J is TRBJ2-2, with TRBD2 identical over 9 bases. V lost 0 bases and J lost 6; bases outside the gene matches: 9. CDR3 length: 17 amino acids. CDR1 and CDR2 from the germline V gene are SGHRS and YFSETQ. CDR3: CASSLGPAGGPAGELFF. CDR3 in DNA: TGCGCCAGCAGCTTGGGTCCAGCGGGGGGCCCGGCCGGGGAGCTGTTTTTT.

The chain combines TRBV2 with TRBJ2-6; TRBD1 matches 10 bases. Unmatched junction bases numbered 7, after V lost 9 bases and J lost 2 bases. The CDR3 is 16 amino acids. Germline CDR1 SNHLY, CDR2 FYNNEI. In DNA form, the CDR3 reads TGTGCCAGGGGGACAGGGGAGTTGGCTGGGGCCAACGTCCTGACTTTC. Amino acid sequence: CARGTGELAGANVLTF.

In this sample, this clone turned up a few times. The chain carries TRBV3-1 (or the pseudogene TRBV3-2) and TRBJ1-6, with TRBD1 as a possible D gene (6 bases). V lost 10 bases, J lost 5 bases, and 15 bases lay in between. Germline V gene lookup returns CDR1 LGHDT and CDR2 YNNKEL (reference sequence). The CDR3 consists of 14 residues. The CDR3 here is CATGLQGNNSPLHF. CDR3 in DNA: TGTGCCACAGGTTTGCAGGGGAATAATTCACCCCTCCACTTT.

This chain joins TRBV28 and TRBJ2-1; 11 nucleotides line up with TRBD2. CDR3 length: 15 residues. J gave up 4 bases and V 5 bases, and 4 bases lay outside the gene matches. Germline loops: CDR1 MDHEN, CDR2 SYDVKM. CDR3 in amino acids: CASSLTSGGYNEQFF. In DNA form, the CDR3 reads TGTGCCAGCAGTCTAACTAGCGGGGGTTACAATGAGCAGTTCTTC.

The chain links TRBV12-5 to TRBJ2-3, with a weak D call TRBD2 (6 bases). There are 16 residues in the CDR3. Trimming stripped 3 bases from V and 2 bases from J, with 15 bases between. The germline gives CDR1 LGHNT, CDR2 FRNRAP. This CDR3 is CASGFTGTGDTDTQYF. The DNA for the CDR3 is TGTGCTAGTGGTTTCACCGGGACTGGAGACACAGATACGCAGTATTTT. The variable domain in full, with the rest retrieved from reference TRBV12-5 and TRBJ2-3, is DARVTQTPRHKVTEMGQEVTMRCQPILGHNTVFWYRQTMMQGLELLAYFRNRAPLDDSGMPKDRFSAEMPDATLATLKIQPSEPRDSAVYFCASGFTGTGDTDTQYFGPGTRLTVL.

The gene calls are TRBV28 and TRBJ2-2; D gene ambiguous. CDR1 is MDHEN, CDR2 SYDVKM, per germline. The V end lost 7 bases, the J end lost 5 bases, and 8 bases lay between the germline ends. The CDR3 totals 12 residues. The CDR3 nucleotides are TGTGCCAGCACCCTCCCGACCGGGGAGCTGTTTTTT. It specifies CASTLPTGELFF.

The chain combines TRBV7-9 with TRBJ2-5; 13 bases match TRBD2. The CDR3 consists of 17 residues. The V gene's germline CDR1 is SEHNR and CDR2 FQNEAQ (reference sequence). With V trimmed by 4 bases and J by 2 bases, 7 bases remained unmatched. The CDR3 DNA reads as TGTGCCAGCAGCTCCCCGACTAGCGGGGGGTCACAAGAGACCCAGTACTTC. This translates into CASSSPTSGGSQETQYF. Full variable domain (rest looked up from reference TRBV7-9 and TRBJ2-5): DTGVSQNPRHKITKRGQNVTFRCDPISEHNRLYWYRQTLGQGPEFLTYFQNEAQLEKSRLLSDRFSAERPKGSFSTLEIQRTEQGDSAMYLCASSSPTSGGSQETQYFGPGTRLLVL.

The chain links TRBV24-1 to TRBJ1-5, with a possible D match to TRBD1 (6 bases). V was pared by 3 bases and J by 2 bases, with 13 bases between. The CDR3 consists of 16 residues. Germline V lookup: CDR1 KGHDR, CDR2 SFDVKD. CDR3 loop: CATSDGTGIGNQPQHF. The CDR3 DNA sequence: TGTGCCACCAGTGATGGAACAGGGATAGGCAATCAGCCCCAGCATTTT.

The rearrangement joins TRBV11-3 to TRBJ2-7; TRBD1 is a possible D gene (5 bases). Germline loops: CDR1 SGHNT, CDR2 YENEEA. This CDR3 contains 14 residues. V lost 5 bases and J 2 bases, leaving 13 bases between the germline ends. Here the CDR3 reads CASSKQDGTYEQYF. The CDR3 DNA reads TGTGCCAGCAGCAAACAGGACGGAACCTACGAGCAGTACTTC.

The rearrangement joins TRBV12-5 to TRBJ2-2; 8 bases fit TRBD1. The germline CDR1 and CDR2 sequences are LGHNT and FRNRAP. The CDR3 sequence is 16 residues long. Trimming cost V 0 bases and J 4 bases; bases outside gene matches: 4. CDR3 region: CASGLVQGAATGELFF. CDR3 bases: TGTGCTAGTGGTTTGGTCCAGGGGGCCGCCACCGGGGAGCTGTTTTTT.

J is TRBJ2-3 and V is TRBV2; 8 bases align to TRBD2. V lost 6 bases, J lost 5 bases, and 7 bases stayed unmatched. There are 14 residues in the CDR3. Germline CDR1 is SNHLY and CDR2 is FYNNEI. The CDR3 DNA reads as TGTGCCAGCAGCGGGACTAGACGGCAAGATACGCAGTATTTT. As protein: CASSGTRRQDTQYF.

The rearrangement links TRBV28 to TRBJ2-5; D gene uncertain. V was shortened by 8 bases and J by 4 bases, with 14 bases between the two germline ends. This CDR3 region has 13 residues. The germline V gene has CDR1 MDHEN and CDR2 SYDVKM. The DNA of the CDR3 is TGTGCCAGCTTTCCGGAGTTGGGAGAGACCCAGTACTTC. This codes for CASFPELGETQYF.

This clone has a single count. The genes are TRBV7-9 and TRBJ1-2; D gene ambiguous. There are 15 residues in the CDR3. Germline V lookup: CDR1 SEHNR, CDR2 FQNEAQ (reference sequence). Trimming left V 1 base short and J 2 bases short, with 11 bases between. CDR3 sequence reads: CASSLEPVRNYGYTF. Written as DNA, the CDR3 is TGTGCCAGCAGCTTAGAACCGGTTAGAAACTATGGCTACACCTTC.

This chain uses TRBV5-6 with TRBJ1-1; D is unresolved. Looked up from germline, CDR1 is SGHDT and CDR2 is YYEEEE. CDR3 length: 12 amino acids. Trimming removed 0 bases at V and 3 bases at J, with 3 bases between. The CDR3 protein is CASSLDYTEAFF. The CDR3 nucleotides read TGTGCCAGCAGCTTGGACTACACTGAAGCTTTCTTT.

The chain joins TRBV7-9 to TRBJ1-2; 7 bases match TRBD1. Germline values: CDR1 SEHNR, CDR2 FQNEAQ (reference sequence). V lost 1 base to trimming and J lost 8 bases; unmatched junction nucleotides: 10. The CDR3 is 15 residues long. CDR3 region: CASSLEQGYSAGYTF. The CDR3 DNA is TGTGCCAGCAGCTTAGAACAGGGGTATAGTGCGGGCTACACCTTC.

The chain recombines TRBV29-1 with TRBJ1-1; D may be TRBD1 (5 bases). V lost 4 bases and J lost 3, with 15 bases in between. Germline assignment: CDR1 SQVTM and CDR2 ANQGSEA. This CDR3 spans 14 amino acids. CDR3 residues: CSVAEGPTDTEAFF. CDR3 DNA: TGCAGCGTTGCAGAGGGGCCCACGGACACTGAAGCTTTCTTT. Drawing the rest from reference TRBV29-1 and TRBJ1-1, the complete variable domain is SAVISQKPSRDICQRGTSLTIQCQVDSQVTMMFWYRQQPGQSLTLIATANQGSEATYESGFVIDKFPISRPNLTFSTLTVSNMSPEDSSIYLCSVAEGPTDTEAFFGQGTRLTVV.

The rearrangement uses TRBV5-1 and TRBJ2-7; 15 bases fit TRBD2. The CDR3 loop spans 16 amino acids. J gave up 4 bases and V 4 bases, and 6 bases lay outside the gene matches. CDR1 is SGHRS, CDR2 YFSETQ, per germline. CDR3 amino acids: CASSPGLAGGWYEQYF. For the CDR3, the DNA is TGCGCCAGCAGCCCGGGACTAGCGGGGGGCTGGTACGAGCAGTACTTC. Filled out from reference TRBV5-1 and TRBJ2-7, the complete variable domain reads KAGVTQTPRYLIKTRGQQVTLSCSPISGHRSVSWYQQTPGQGLQFLFEYFSETQRNKGNFPGRFSGRQFSNSRSEMNVSTLELGDSALYLCASSPGLAGGWYEQYFGPGTRLTVT.